This T cell receptor (beta chain) was found in a study of OX40 agonist ivuxolimab in advanced cancers. About the study: The patients got ivuxolimab, which is an agonistic anti-OX40 (CD134) antibody. The group had a mean age of about 65 years, ranged from roughly 20 to 80, and was 80% to 90% male. Ivuxolimab was administered intravenously to patients at 0.01 to 10 mg/kg every 2 weeks. Broader study findings: Nonresponders included some who also had low normalized T-cell clonal expansion.

Clones were sequenced by immunoSEQ multiplex PCR, and TCRdb holds only the in-frame ones, with some missing. In the table there are tens of thousands of clones, around 84% of which are singletons. About this clone: The antigen is not known.

Unmatched junction bases numbered 7, after V lost 3 bases and J lost 7 bases. The CDR3 totals 14 residues. Germline assignment: CDR1 MGHRA and CDR2 YSYEKL. The source material was CD4+ or CD8+ T cells sorted from blood, sampled in a trial of the OX40 agonist ivuxolimab. The chain carries TRBV4-1 and TRBJ1-1, with 8 bases aligning to TRBD1. The TCR was taken from an adult with an advanced solid tumor such as melanoma, head and neck, liver or kidney cancer. The CDR3 region has the DNA TGCGCCAGCAGCCAGTCGGACAGGGTAGATGAAGCTTTCTTT. It translates to CASSQSDRVDEAFF.